This entry concerns a single T cell receptor (beta chain). The data derive from a study of neoadjuvant anti-PD-1 for oral cavity cancer. Study background: Patients mostly received three to four biweekly nivolumab doses at 3 mg/kg before surgery.

TCRdb's copy holds only in-frame clones and misses some; the assay was immunoSEQ multiplex PCR. The data contain tens of thousands of clones, 70% to 90% of them seen just once; the ten biggest clones take up approximately 3.6%. The time point was: after neoadjuvant nivolumab, at surgical resection. V lost 0 bases to trimming and J lost 2 bases, with 10 bases between them. CDR3 length: 15 amino acids. The germline gives CDR1 SGHRS, CDR2 YFSETQ. The sample was PBMCs, taken after nivolumab (anti-PD-1) treatment. This clonotype was sampled from a person between 35 and 79 years old with oral cavity squamous cell carcinoma. The chain carries TRBV5-1 and TRBJ2-3; D is perhaps TRBD2 (5 bases). This CDR3 reads CASSLGGSDTDTQYF. CDR3 DNA: TGCGCCAGCAGCTTGGGTGGGAGCGACACAGATACGCAGTATTTT. Full variable domain (rest looked up from reference TRBV5-1 and TRBJ2-3): KAGVTQTPRYLIKTRGQQVTLSCSPISGHRSVSWYQQTPGQGLQFLFEYFSETQRNKGNFPGRFSGRQFSNSRSEMNVSTLELGDSALYLCASSLGGSDTDTQYFGPGTRLTVL.